This TCR beta chain was identified during a study of shared T cell receptors in the human thymus. Germline V gene data show CDR1 as MNHNS and CDR2 as SASEGT. J gave up 7 bases and V 6 bases, and 8 bases lay outside the gene matches. CDR3 length equals 13 residues. Sequenced by immunoSEQ multiplex PCR; TCRdb stores in-frame clones only, minus some. The sample has more than 550,000 clones, approximately 87% seen once. The same sample was also used in a study of human thymus T cells. From that paper: Donation came from healthy Finnish infants having corrective surgery for congenital heart defects. Resections removed during corrective heart surgery provided the thymus tissue used. Gene usage for V and J segments appeared biased in thymic and blood repertoires. Related studies noted strongly shared thymic repertoires across unrelated people.

This TCR came from a boy under two years old with a congenital heart defect. Specimen: thymocytes. The chain recombines TRBV6-1 with TRBJ1-2; TRBD1 aligns across 7 bases. This CDR3 reads CASSDREVAGYTF. DNA of the CDR3: TGTGCCAGCAGCGACAGGGAGGTAGCTGGCTACACCTTC.